This T cell receptor (beta chain) was recorded in a study of cytomegalovirus exposure and HLA in healthy donors. Study-level findings and limits: Cytomegalovirus-associated TCR beta chains were listed, numbering some 150.

Measured with immunoSEQ multiplex PCR; TCRdb has only the in-frame clones, and not every one. The data contain roughly 310,000 clones, around 90% of them seen just once; the ten biggest clones take up more than 0.95%. Notes on this clone: What it recognizes is unknown.

V was pared by 2 bases and J by 5 bases, with 7 bases between. CDR1 is SGHVS, CDR2 FQNEAQ, per germline. The CDR3 consists of 13 residues. V is TRBV7-8 and J is TRBJ2-1, with D tentatively TRBD1 (6 bases). The source of this sequence is a man under 40 in good health and CMV-seronegative. The sequenced material came from PBMCs. CDR3 nucleotides: TGTGCCAGCAGCTTAAAGGGGGACAATGAGCAGTTCTTC. Protein sequence: CASSLKGDNEQFF.